This TCR beta chain was retrieved from a study of T cell responses to AZD1222 COVID-19 vaccine (dated by TCRdb to the early 2020s). For context, the study as a whole: AZD1222 recipients whose second dose came at about 4 weeks and those whose second dose came at about 12 weeks were combined into one group, since spike-specific TCR depth and breadth did not differ between the two schedules. A total of 230 or so trial participants underwent TCR sequencing, of whom 200 to 220 received two doses of AZD1222 and about 25 received two doses of the MenACWY control vaccine. Trial participants were enrolled by age into subgroups of 18-55, 56-69 and 70-plus years, and about 150, 27 and 61 TCR-sequenced participants, respectively, were included in these subgroups. The investigation overall reported the following: Reportedly, close to half of the unique spike-specific TCRs recognized epitopes lying outside the regions that are mutated in the B.1.351 and B.1.1.7 variants. No day 14 peak-response samples were available, so repertoires were characterized only after the peak T cell response. Most participants were white British and females outnumbered males, and the authors suggested that clonal diversity may have been underestimated. The whole spike protein was spanned by vaccine-associated CD4 TCRs, and dominant responses were seen in regions 160-218 and 743-854. The 56-69-year group was small, and its depth increase did not reach significance, likely because of low power. Spike-specific TCR breadth and depth rose significantly after two AZD1222 doses compared with day 0 and with MenACWY recipients. Only 5 to 7 AZD1222 recipients were SARS-CoV-2 seropositive at baseline, limiting conclusions about previously exposed vaccinees.

The sample's time point, from its label and the paper: baseline before first vaccination. Vaccinee samples were obtained from the UK trials COV001 and COV002, which included a single-blind randomized controlled phase 2/3 trial of AZD1222 (ChAdOx1 nCoV-19) in healthy adults. Trial participant PBMC samples were collected at day 0 and day 28 after the second dose for TCRbeta chain sequencing. The CDR3 regions of human TCRbeta chains were subjected to immunosequencing. The authors processed their data as follows. Repertoire TCRs were checked for matches against a reference library of SARS-CoV-2-specific TCRs that had been generated using the MIRA antigen-specificity platform. Breadth was defined as the fraction of unique TCRs that were SARS-CoV-2-associated. Depth was defined as the fraction of total T cells that were SARS-CoV-2-associated. Using the MIRA data, each spike-specific TCR was mapped to the spike region that the TCR reacts to and placed in a CD4 or CD8 class. Log10-transformed breadth and depth values were compared by one-way ANOVA with Sidak's multiple comparisons tests. The clones in this table, taken by TCRdb from immuneACCESS, are in-frame only. Not every clone is retained; where verified, under half of the shortfall comes from an unresolved V gene, and the cause of the rest is unknown. The D gene and trimming were derived from the DNA, and the V and J assignments and clone size from that table. Recorded for this sample are more than 60,000 clones; about 85% of them occurred a single time. The top ten clonotypes cover less than 20% of the sample.

A word on this clone: What this receptor recognizes is not known. Per-base qualities were not stored, and no clone one base away is much larger.

The source is an adult in good health. The sequences come from peripheral blood, collected on day 0 of AZD1222 vaccination.

The DNA sequence follows: TGTGCCAGCAGCTTAGAAGGTTCCGGGGAGCTGTTTTTT. It translates as CASSLEGSGELFF. The sequence links TRBV11-3 to TRBJ2-2, with the D gene too uncertain to name. The CDR3 goes from the cysteine to the phenylalanine over 13 residues. Here the CDR3 DNA is all that survives: 39 bases in frame from base 1. Reading the germline V gene gives CDR1 SGHNT and CDR2 YENEEA. V is reduced by 0 bases and J by 6 bases, leaving a spacing of 5 bases between them.